This T cell receptor beta chain was obtained from a study of technical replicates of blood from a few donors listed by TCRdb under 2017. The CDR3, from cysteine to phenylalanine, totals 17 residues. The read is trimmed to its CDR3 DNA, 51 bases read in frame from base 1. Sequences SQVTM (CDR1) and ANQGSEA (CDR2) are obtained from the germline V gene. Clipping removes 5 bases from V and 0 bases from J, with 10 as the unmatched junction base count. Concerning this clone: It has no known antigen specificity. The input lacks base qualities; no much larger clone sits a single base away.

Receptor libraries were prepared by the immunoSEQ multiplex PCR assay. TCRdb obtained this table from immuneACCESS and retained in-frame rearrangements with V and J assigned. These tables miss some clones; where compared with another copy, unresolved V genes account for less than half of the shortfall, and the remainder is unexplained. This sample holds tens of thousands of clones; roughly nine tenths were observed only once. The ten largest account for less than 0.4% of the sample. Sequenced sample: T cells isolated from PBMCs. Recombination joined TRBV29-1 with TRBJ2-1; 10 junctional bases match TRBD2. The sequence was collected from a human donor in good health. Some clones in this sample may be carry-over from other donors' samples. The CDR3 protein is CSVQGSGGTSSYNEQFF. The DNA sequence is TGCAGCGTTCAGGGTAGCGGGGGGACAAGCTCCTACAATGAGCAGTTCTTC.